A single count supports the clone carrying this TCR beta chain. CDR3 length: 15 amino acids. V lost 4 bases to trimming and J lost 4 bases; unmatched junction nucleotides: 7. In germline, CDR1 is SGHRS, CDR2 YFSETQ. This specimen comes from a study of blood T cell repertoires in COVID-19. Assay: immunoSEQ multiplex PCR; the TCRdb copy retains only in-frame clones and omits some. The table lists under 200,000 clones, about 83% of them singletons. The chain combines TRBV5-1 with TRBJ2-1, with TRBD1 matching over 8 bases. This sequence originates from a man aged 65 to 79 who had recovered from COVID-19. Sequenced input: peripheral blood. The CDR3 DNA reads TGCGCCAGCAGCACAACCGGGACAGGTTACAATGAGCAGTTCTTC. This encodes CASSTTGTGYNEQFF.